This is a list of T cell receptor beta chains from one sample in a study of T cell responses to AZD1222 COVID-19 vaccine. Clones were sequenced by immunoSEQ multiplex PCR, and TCRdb holds only the in-frame ones, with some missing. The sample has around 97,000 clones; about 90% are singletons. Source: peripheral blood, taken on day 0 of AZD1222 vaccination. Source of these receptors: an adult in good health. Each CDR3 is given with its conserved first and last residue. A D gene is named only where the DNA matches it firmly. Clone size is stated in some rows and not others, as once, few, many or a class when expanded.

>.|TRBJ2-5|.|TRBV18
CASSLYRETQYF
TGTGCCAGCTCACTATATAGAGAGACCCAGTACTTC
>.|TRBJ2-5|.|TRBV11-2
CASSSRWGLEETQYF
TGTGCCAGCAGCTCCCGTTGGGGGTTGGAAGAGACCCAGTACTTC
>.|TRBJ1-1|.|TRBV28
CASSFGPGGWSTEAFF
TGTGCCAGCAGTTTCGGGCCGGGAGGGTGGAGCACTGAAGCTTTCTTT
>.|TRBJ1-3|.|TRBV9
CASSLSGGLSGNTIYF
TGTGCCAGCAGCCTATCGGGGGGGCTCTCTGGAAACACCATATATTTT
>.|TRBJ1-2|.|TRBV19
CASSIQEYGYTF
TGTGCCAGTAGTATACAGGAGTATGGCTACACCTTC
>TRBD2|TRBJ2-1|.|TRBV4-2
CASSPEASGVNEQFF
TGTGCCAGCAGCCCAGAGGCTAGCGGGGTTAATGAGCAGTTCTTC
>.|TRBJ2-2|.|TRBV6-7
CASSYSWGDLLEGTGELFF
TGTGCCAGCAGTTACTCGTGGGGGGACCTCCTCGAGGGCACCGGGGAGCTGTTTTTT
>.|TRBJ1-2|.|TRBV12-3/TRBV12-4
CASSPSGYGYTF
TGTGCCAGCAGTCCTTCAGGGTATGGCTACACCTTC
>.|TRBJ2-1|.|TRBV6-5
CASRGLNYNEQFF
TGTGCCAGCAGAGGACTTAACTACAATGAGCAGTTCTTC
>.|TRBJ2-2|.|TRBV12-3/TRBV12-4
CASSFAGELFF
TGTGCCAGCAGTTTCGCCGGGGAGCTGTTTTTT
>.|TRBJ1-1|.|TRBV5-1
CASSFGGTEAFF
TGCGCCAGCAGCTTCGGTGGCACTGAAGCTTTCTTT
>TRBD1|TRBJ1-1|.|TRBV6-5
CASSYYGQGLNTEAFF
TGTGCCAGCAGTTACTACGGACAGGGGCTGAACACTGAAGCTTTCTTT
>.|TRBJ1-5|.|TRBV6-2/TRBV6-3
CASSYAQASNQPQHF
TGTGCCAGCAGTTACGCCCAGGCGAGCAATCAGCCCCAGCATTTT
>TRBD1|TRBJ1-4|.|TRBV27
CASSSNRGYNEKLFF
TGTGCCAGCAGTTCGAACAGGGGATATAATGAAAAACTGTTTTTT
>.|TRBJ1-6|.|TRBV27
CASSTRASLLHF
TGTGCCAGCAGCACTAGAGCGTCTCTCCTCCACTTT
>.|TRBJ2-3|.|TRBV4-3
CASSQEWAVSDTQYF
TGCGCCAGCAGCCAAGAATGGGCGGTTTCGGATACGCAGTATTTT
>.|TRBJ1-1|.|TRBV19
CASSMGRPEAFF
TGTGCCAGTAGTATGGGTAGGCCTGAAGCTTTCTTT
>.|TRBJ2-1|.|TRBV12-2
CASRLEPASSYNEQFF
TGTGCAAGTCGCTTAGAGCCAGCTAGCTCCTACAATGAGCAGTTCTTC
>TRBD1|TRBJ2-7|.|TRBV6-6
CASSYPGTGGGYEQYF
TGTGCCAGCAGTTACCCCGGGACAGGGGGCGGATACGAGCAGTACTTC
>.|TRBJ2-4|.|TRBV5-8
CASSSDRGWNIQYF
TGTGCCAGCAGCTCTGACCGGGGGTGGAACATTCAGTACTTC
>.|TRBJ1-6|.|TRBV28
CASSPSPGALSNSPLHF
TGTGCCAGCAGTCCCAGCCCGGGGGCGCTTTCTAATTCACCCCTCCACTTT
>TRBD2|TRBJ2-1|.|TRBV25-1
CASSESGTSGTGEQFF
TGTGCCAGCAGTGAATCGGGGACTAGCGGGACAGGAGAGCAGTTCTTC
>.|TRBJ2-7|few|TRBV7-8
CASSLALGFEQYF
TGTGCCAGCAGCTTAGCGCTGGGTTTCGAGCAGTACTTC
>.|TRBJ1-6|.|TRBV4-3
CASSQTGSPLHF
TGCGCCAGCAGCCAAACAGGATCACCCCTCCACTTT
>TRBD1|TRBJ1-2|.|TRBV19
CASSTHRQGGSYGYTF
TGTGCCAGTAGTACCCACCGGCAGGGGGGATCCTATGGCTACACCTTC
>TRBD2|TRBJ2-7|few|TRBV18
CASSPASGTYEQYF
TGTGCCAGCTCACCCGCTAGCGGAACCTACGAGCAGTACTTC
>TRBD2|TRBJ2-5|.|TRBV4-3
CASSAGGGASGETQYF
TGCGCCAGCAGCGCTGGCGGGGGGGCAAGTGGAGAGACCCAGTACTTC
>.|TRBJ1-4|once|TRBV19
CASSIDPAKGVREKLFF
TGTGCCAGTAGTATAGATCCGGCGAAGGGGGTTCGTGAAAAACTGTTTTTT
>.|TRBJ1-5|few|TRBV7-9
CASSFGGQPQHF
TGTGCCAGCAGCTTTGGAGGTCAGCCCCAGCATTTT
>TRBD2|TRBJ2-3|.|TRBV10-1
CASSDGTSTSF
TGCGCCAGCAGTGACGGGACTAGCACCTCTTTT
>.|TRBJ1-2|few|TRBV20-1
CSASDGDGYTF
TGCAGTGCTAGTGACGGGGACGGCTACACCTTC
>.|TRBJ1-2|once|TRBV6-5
CASRRSDSFYGYTF
TGTGCCAGCAGACGATCGGACAGCTTCTATGGCTACACCTTC
>TRBD1|TRBJ1-2|.|TRBV20-1
CSASDRGLQFRYGYTF
TGCAGTGCTAGTGACAGGGGGTTGCAGTTCCGCTATGGCTACACCTTC
>.|TRBJ1-4|.|TRBV19
CASSWAATNEKLFF
TGTGCCAGTAGTTGGGCAGCAACTAATGAAAAACTGTTTTTT
>.|TRBJ2-1|.|TRBV7-6
CASSLVGSGQFF
TGTGCCAGCAGCTTAGTGGGAAGCGGGCAGTTCTTC
>TRBD1|TRBJ1-2|once|TRBV10-3
CAISESLIGGREEDGYTF
TGTGCCATCAGTGAGTCGCTGATAGGGGGCAGGGAGGAAGATGGCTACACCTTC
>TRBD2|TRBJ2-5|.|TRBV9
CASGPGLAGGTRSWQETQYF
TGTGCCAGCGGGCCGGGACTAGCGGGGGGGACGCGCAGTTGGCAAGAGACCCAGTACTTC
>.|TRBJ1-1|.|TRBV6-1
CASTVREGKSEAFF
TGTGCCAGCACCGTGCGGGAAGGGAAATCTGAAGCTTTCTTT
>.|TRBJ1-5|.|TRBV24-1
CATSDPTATSNQPQHF
TGTGCCACCAGTGACCCGACAGCAACTAGCAATCAGCCCCAGCATTTT
>TRBD2|TRBJ2-3|.|TRBV7-8
CASSPGLAGGTDTQYF
TGTGCCAGCAGCCCCGGACTAGCGGGGGGGACAGATACGCAGTATTTT
>TRBD1|TRBJ1-2|few|TRBV6-2/TRBV6-3
CASSYAGTGNGYGYTF
TGTGCCAGCAGTTACGCCGGGACAGGCAATGGGTATGGCTACACCTTC
>TRBD1|TRBJ2-1|.|TRBV28
CASIGRGFEQFF
TGTGCCAGCATCGGCAGGGGGTTTGAGCAGTTCTTC
>.|TRBJ2-1|.|TRBV7-2
CASSSPGFMSGEQFF
TGTGCCAGCAGCTCCCCGGGTTTTATGTCGGGCGAGCAGTTCTTC
>.|TRBJ2-2|once|TRBV7-7
CASSHGAGANTGELFF
TGTGCTAGCAGCCACGGAGCGGGCGCGAACACCGGGGAGCTGTTTTTT